These T cell receptor beta chains were read from a single sample in a study of blood T cell repertoires in COVID-19. Clones were read by immunoSEQ multiplex PCR, and TCRdb kept only the in-frame ones, dropping some. Here the sample spans more than 150,000 clones, 70% to 85% being singletons. Sample: peripheral blood. The receptors originated from a human donor in a cohort sampled during active COVID-19. CDR3s include the opening cysteine and the closing phenylalanine or tryptophan. Fields, in order: clone size, V gene, D gene, J gene, CDR3 protein, CDR3 DNA. D genes are given only for firm matches. Expanded clones get a size class; other rows say once, few or many, or leave the size out.

clone_size: NA
v_call: TRBV5-1
d_call: NA
j_call: TRBJ1-2
cdr3_aa: CASSLDGQSYGYTF
cdr3_nt: TGCGCCAGCAGCTTGGACGGACAGAGCTATGGCTACACCTTC

clone_size: NA
v_call: TRBV29-1
d_call: NA
j_call: TRBJ2-7
cdr3_aa: CSVILEYIYEQYF
cdr3_nt: TGCAGCGTGATACTAGAGTACATCTACGAGCAGTACTTC

clone_size: few
v_call: TRBV5-1
d_call: TRBD1
j_call: TRBJ2-2
cdr3_aa: CASSLRQGRSTGELFF
cdr3_nt: TGCGCCAGCAGCTTGAGACAGGGCCGATCCACCGGGGAGCTGTTTTTT

clone_size: NA
v_call: TRBV4-1
d_call: NA
j_call: TRBJ1-2
cdr3_aa: CASSQVSLGDYGYTF
cdr3_nt: TGCGCCAGCAGCCAAGTGTCCCTAGGGGACTATGGCTACACCTTC

clone_size: once
v_call: TRBV6-5
d_call: TRBD1
j_call: TRBJ2-1
cdr3_aa: CASSRTGFVVNEQFF
cdr3_nt: TGTGCCAGCAGTCGGACAGGGTTTGTCGTCAATGAGCAGTTCTTC

clone_size: NA
v_call: TRBV7-9
d_call: NA
j_call: TRBJ2-5
cdr3_aa: CASSLMAALGTQYF
cdr3_nt: TGTGCCAGCAGCTTAATGGCAGCCCTAGGGACCCAGTACTTC

clone_size: NA
v_call: TRBV10-2
d_call: NA
j_call: TRBJ1-4
cdr3_aa: CASSESSYNEKLFF
cdr3_nt: TGCGCCAGCAGTGAGTCCAGTTACAATGAAAAACTGTTTTTT

clone_size: NA
v_call: TRBV28
d_call: TRBD1
j_call: TRBJ1-6
cdr3_aa: CASSIGQDYSPLHF
cdr3_nt: TGTGCCAGCAGTATTGGACAGGACTATTCACCCCTCCACTTT

clone_size: NA
v_call: TRBV5-1
d_call: NA
j_call: TRBJ2-2
cdr3_aa: CASGGASTGELFF
cdr3_nt: TGCGCCAGTGGGGGGGCGAGCACCGGGGAGCTGTTTTTT

clone_size: NA
v_call: TRBV19
d_call: NA
j_call: TRBJ1-2
cdr3_aa: CASSSQTVIYGYTF
cdr3_nt: TGTGCCAGTAGTTCGCAGACAGTGATCTATGGCTACACCTTC

clone_size: NA
v_call: TRBV9
d_call: NA
j_call: TRBJ2-2
cdr3_aa: CASSVGGRGAGELFF
cdr3_nt: TGTGCCAGCAGCGTAGGAGGCAGGGGTGCCGGGGAGCTGTTTTTT

clone_size: NA
v_call: TRBV2
d_call: NA
j_call: TRBJ2-7
cdr3_aa: CASSYSYEQYF
cdr3_nt: TGTGCCAGCAGTTATTCCTACGAGCAGTACTTC

clone_size: NA
v_call: TRBV3-1/TRBV3-2
d_call: NA
j_call: TRBJ2-5
cdr3_aa: CASGAFQETQYF
cdr3_nt: TGTGCCAGCGGGGCTTTCCAAGAGACCCAGTACTTC

clone_size: NA
v_call: TRBV6-6
d_call: NA
j_call: TRBJ2-3
cdr3_aa: CASSYRAVTDTQYF
cdr3_nt: TGTGCCAGCAGTTATCGAGCTGTCACAGATACGCAGTATTTT

clone_size: NA
v_call: TRBV7-8
d_call: NA
j_call: TRBJ2-1
cdr3_aa: CASSLQGGSYNEQFF
cdr3_nt: TGTGCCAGCAGCTTACAGGGGGGCTCCTACAATGAGCAGTTCTTC

clone_size: NA
v_call: TRBV19
d_call: NA
j_call: TRBJ1-4
cdr3_aa: CATKQAFNEKLFF
cdr3_nt: TGTGCCACCAAACAGGCTTTTAATGAAAAACTGTTTTTT

clone_size: NA
v_call: TRBV14
d_call: NA
j_call: TRBJ2-1
cdr3_aa: CASSQERRGFDEQFF
cdr3_nt: TGTGCCAGCAGCCAAGAGAGGCGTGGGTTCGATGAGCAGTTCTTC

clone_size: NA
v_call: TRBV6-2/TRBV6-3
d_call: TRBD2
j_call: TRBJ2-3
cdr3_aa: CASSFPAGDFKDTQYF
cdr3_nt: TGTGCCAGCAGTTTCCCAGCGGGGGATTTTAAAGATACGCAGTATTTT

clone_size: once
v_call: TRBV9
d_call: NA
j_call: TRBJ1-2
cdr3_aa: CASSFGAGDYGYTF
cdr3_nt: TGTGCCAGCAGCTTTGGGGCAGGCGACTATGGCTACACCTTC

clone_size: NA
v_call: TRBV19
d_call: TRBD1
j_call: TRBJ1-2
cdr3_aa: CASRFWTGGKHYGYTF
cdr3_nt: TGTGCCAGTAGATTTTGGACAGGGGGCAAGCACTATGGCTACACCTTC

clone_size: NA
v_call: TRBV19
d_call: NA
j_call: TRBJ2-1
cdr3_aa: CASLGQENNEQFF
cdr3_nt: TGTGCCAGTCTGGGACAAGAGAACAATGAGCAGTTCTTC

clone_size: NA
v_call: TRBV6-4
d_call: NA
j_call: TRBJ1-5
cdr3_aa: CASEGQPQHF
cdr3_nt: TGTGCCAGCGAGGGACAGCCCCAGCATTTT

clone_size: NA
v_call: TRBV9
d_call: NA
j_call: TRBJ1-4
cdr3_aa: CASSEGQPNEKLFF
cdr3_nt: TGTGCCAGCAGCGAGGGACAACCTAATGAAAAACTGTTTTTT

clone_size: NA
v_call: TRBV5-1
d_call: TRBD1
j_call: TRBJ2-7
cdr3_aa: CASSFLGQGRVNEQYF
cdr3_nt: TGCGCCAGCAGCTTCTTGGGACAGGGGAGGGTGAACGAGCAGTACTTC

clone_size: NA
v_call: TRBV6-1
d_call: NA
j_call: TRBJ1-2
cdr3_aa: CASSESPARNYGYTF
cdr3_nt: TGTGCCAGCAGTGAGTCCCCCGCGAGAAACTATGGCTACACCTTC

clone_size: NA
v_call: TRBV30
d_call: NA
j_call: TRBJ1-6
cdr3_aa: CAWSADGTFNSPLHF
cdr3_nt: TGTGCCTGGAGTGCGGACGGGACTTTTAATTCACCCCTCCACTTT

clone_size: NA
v_call: TRBV21-1
d_call: NA
j_call: TRBJ2-6
cdr3_aa: CASSKVRSSGANVLTF
cdr3_nt: TGTGCCAGCAGCAAAGTGCGAAGCTCTGGGGCCAACGTCCTGACTTTC

clone_size: few
v_call: TRBV4-2
d_call: TRBD1
j_call: TRBJ2-2
cdr3_aa: CASSDEGQRYTGELFF
cdr3_nt: TGTGCCAGCAGCGATGAGGGACAGCGATACACCGGGGAGCTGTTTTTT

clone_size: NA
v_call: TRBV19
d_call: TRBD1
j_call: TRBJ1-4
cdr3_aa: CASSTRRTGVGEKLFF
cdr3_nt: TGTGCCAGTAGTACGCGTAGGACAGGGGTTGGTGAAAAACTGTTTTTT

clone_size: NA
v_call: TRBV9
d_call: NA
j_call: TRBJ1-2
cdr3_aa: CASSVVGYGGYTF
cdr3_nt: TGTGCCAGCAGCGTAGTTGGGTACGGGGGCTACACCTTC

clone_size: NA
v_call: TRBV5-4
d_call: TRBD1
j_call: TRBJ2-7
cdr3_aa: CASSMWTGGQQYF
cdr3_nt: TGTGCCAGCAGCATGTGGACAGGGGGCCAGCAGTACTTC

clone_size: NA
v_call: TRBV30
d_call: TRBD2
j_call: TRBJ2-1
cdr3_aa: CAWSVWRGGRYNEQFF
cdr3_nt: TGTGCCTGGAGTGTATGGCGGGGGGGCCGGTACAATGAGCAGTTCTTC

clone_size: NA
v_call: TRBV21-1
d_call: NA
j_call: TRBJ2-7
cdr3_aa: CASSKAKPVFSYEQYF
cdr3_nt: TGTGCCAGCAGCAAAGCCAAGCCCGTCTTCTCCTACGAGCAGTACTTC

clone_size: NA
v_call: TRBV11-2
d_call: TRBD1
j_call: TRBJ2-3
cdr3_aa: CASRRMDRGEGDTQYF
cdr3_nt: TGTGCCAGCAGAAGAATGGACAGGGGGGAAGGAGATACGCAGTATTTT

clone_size: NA
v_call: TRBV29-1
d_call: NA
j_call: TRBJ2-7
cdr3_aa: CSVSGRGAGNEQYF
cdr3_nt: TGCAGCGTCTCGGGCCGGGGGGCTGGGAACGAGCAGTACTTC

clone_size: NA
v_call: TRBV27
d_call: NA
j_call: TRBJ2-1
cdr3_aa: CASSLSGDPYNEQFF
cdr3_nt: TGTGCCAGCAGTTTGAGTGGAGACCCCTACAATGAGCAGTTCTTC

clone_size: NA
v_call: TRBV5-8
d_call: NA
j_call: TRBJ1-4
cdr3_aa: CASSPTGPWEKLFF
cdr3_nt: TGTGCCAGCAGCCCTACAGGGCCCTGGGAAAAACTGTTTTTT

clone_size: NA
v_call: TRBV11-2
d_call: NA
j_call: TRBJ1-2
cdr3_aa: CASSMGSYGYTF
cdr3_nt: TGTGCCAGCAGCATGGGGAGCTATGGCTACACCTTC

clone_size: NA
v_call: TRBV5-3
d_call: TRBD2
j_call: TRBJ2-5
cdr3_aa: CARSRGRGGETQYF
cdr3_nt: TGTGCCAGAAGCCGGGGGCGGGGGGGAGAGACCCAGTACTTC

clone_size: NA
v_call: TRBV19
d_call: NA
j_call: TRBJ1-1
cdr3_aa: CASSTDGGNTEAFF
cdr3_nt: TGTGCCAGTAGTACGGACGGAGGGAACACTGAAGCTTTCTTT

clone_size: once
v_call: TRBV2
d_call: NA
j_call: TRBJ2-7
cdr3_aa: CASSVGGFEEQYF
cdr3_nt: TGTGCCAGCAGCGTCGGCGGGTTTGAGGAGCAGTACTTC

clone_size: NA
v_call: TRBV3-1/TRBV3-2
d_call: TRBD1
j_call: TRBJ1-1
cdr3_aa: CASSVTGHTEAFF
cdr3_nt: TGTGCCAGCAGCGTGACAGGGCACACTGAAGCTTTCTTT

clone_size: NA
v_call: TRBV28
d_call: TRBD1
j_call: TRBJ2-3
cdr3_aa: CASRQGAVDTQYF
cdr3_nt: TGTGCCAGCAGGCAGGGGGCGGTAGATACGCAGTATTTT

clone_size: NA
v_call: TRBV2
d_call: TRBD1
j_call: TRBJ1-2
cdr3_aa: CASSSTGNYGYTF
cdr3_nt: TGTGCCAGCAGTTCGACAGGGAACTATGGCTACACCTTC

clone_size: NA
v_call: TRBV5-5
d_call: NA
j_call: TRBJ2-5
cdr3_aa: CASSLLQGGAGETQYF
cdr3_nt: TGTGCCAGCAGCTTGTTGCAAGGGGGCGCGGGGGAGACCCAGTACTTC

clone_size: NA
v_call: TRBV19
d_call: NA
j_call: TRBJ1-1
cdr3_aa: CASSDRQMMNTEAFF
cdr3_nt: TGTGCCAGTAGTGATCGACAGATGATGAACACTGAAGCTTTCTTT

clone_size: NA
v_call: TRBV6-5
d_call: NA
j_call: TRBJ1-1
cdr3_aa: CASRAGGNTEAFF
cdr3_nt: TGTGCCAGCAGGGCGGGGGGGAACACTGAAGCTTTCTTT

clone_size: NA
v_call: TRBV27
d_call: TRBD1
j_call: TRBJ2-7
cdr3_aa: CASSLTGDRSYEQYF
cdr3_nt: TGTGCCAGCAGTTTGACAGGGGACCGCTCCTACGAGCAGTACTTC

clone_size: NA
v_call: TRBV9
d_call: NA
j_call: TRBJ1-2
cdr3_aa: CASSATVYGYTF
cdr3_nt: TGTGCCAGCAGCGCAACAGTCTATGGCTACACCTTC

clone_size: NA
v_call: TRBV19
d_call: TRBD1
j_call: TRBJ2-3
cdr3_aa: CATRQGDLADTQYF
cdr3_nt: TGTGCCACGCGACAGGGGGATCTAGCAGATACGCAGTATTTT

clone_size: NA
v_call: TRBV7-8
d_call: TRBD1
j_call: TRBJ2-7
cdr3_aa: CASSLVAGQGPIYEQYF
cdr3_nt: TGTGCCAGCAGCTTAGTTGCCGGACAGGGCCCCATTTACGAGCAGTACTTC

clone_size: NA
v_call: TRBV5-1
d_call: NA
j_call: TRBJ2-6
cdr3_aa: CASRDGGTDRSGANVLTF
cdr3_nt: TGCGCCAGCAGAGATGGAGGGACCGACCGCTCTGGGGCCAACGTCCTGACTTTC

clone_size: NA
v_call: TRBV5-1
d_call: NA
j_call: TRBJ2-7
cdr3_aa: CASRAGHLSSYEQYF
cdr3_nt: TGCGCCAGCAGAGCGGGACACCTGAGCTCCTACGAGCAGTACTTC

clone_size: NA
v_call: TRBV3-1/TRBV3-2
d_call: TRBD1
j_call: TRBJ1-1
cdr3_aa: CASSQKGSRGTEAFF
cdr3_nt: TGTGCCAGCAGCCAAAAGGGATCCAGGGGGACTGAAGCTTTCTTT

clone_size: NA
v_call: TRBV24-1
d_call: NA
j_call: TRBJ1-2
cdr3_aa: CAELALGYTF
cdr3_nt: TGTGCCGAACTAGCCCTTGGCTACACCTTC

clone_size: NA
v_call: TRBV11-2
d_call: NA
j_call: TRBJ2-7
cdr3_aa: CASSLGANSYEQYF
cdr3_nt: TGTGCCAGCAGCTTAGGGGCTAACTCCTACGAGCAGTACTTC

clone_size: NA
v_call: TRBV19
d_call: TRBD2
j_call: TRBJ2-2
cdr3_aa: CASSKRGGRTGELFF
cdr3_nt: TGTGCCAGTAGCAAGCGGGGGGGCCGCACCGGGGAGCTGTTTTTT